This T cell receptor beta chain came from a study of blood T cell repertoires in COVID-19. Looked up from germline, CDR1 is SGHRS and CDR2 is YFSETQ. This CDR3 contains 18 residues. Trimming took off 0 bases at V and 0 bases at J, with 18 bases between the two ends. Assay: immunoSEQ multiplex PCR; the TCRdb copy retains only in-frame clones and omits some. The sample lists just under 80,000 clones, around 84% occurring once. Sequenced sample: peripheral blood. V gene TRBV5-1 combines with J gene TRBJ1-2, with TRBD1 as a possible D gene (5 bases). This sequence was found in a woman between 65 and 79 years old with acute or convalescent COVID-19. Here the CDR3 reads CASSLGEESTTANYGYTF. CDR3 coding DNA: TGCGCCAGCAGCTTGGGGGAGGAAAGTACGACAGCTAACTATGGCTACACCTTC.